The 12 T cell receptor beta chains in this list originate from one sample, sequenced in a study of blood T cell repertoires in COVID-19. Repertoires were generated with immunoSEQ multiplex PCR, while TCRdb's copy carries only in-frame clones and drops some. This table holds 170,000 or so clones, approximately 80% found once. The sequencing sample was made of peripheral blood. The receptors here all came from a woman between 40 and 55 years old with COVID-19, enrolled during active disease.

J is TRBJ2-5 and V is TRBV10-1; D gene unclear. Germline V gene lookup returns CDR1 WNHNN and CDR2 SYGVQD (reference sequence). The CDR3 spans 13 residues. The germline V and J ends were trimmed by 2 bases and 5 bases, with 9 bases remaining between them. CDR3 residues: CASSETASETQYF. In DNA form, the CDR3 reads TGCGCCAGCAGTGAGACCGCCAGTGAGACCCAGTACTTC.

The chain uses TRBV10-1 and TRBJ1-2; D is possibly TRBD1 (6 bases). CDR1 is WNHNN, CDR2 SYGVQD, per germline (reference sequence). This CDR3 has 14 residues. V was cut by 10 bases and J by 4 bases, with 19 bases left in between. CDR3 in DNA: TGCGCCACCGGCCCGGACAGCCTCCTCTATGGCTACACCTTC. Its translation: CATGPDSLLYGYTF.

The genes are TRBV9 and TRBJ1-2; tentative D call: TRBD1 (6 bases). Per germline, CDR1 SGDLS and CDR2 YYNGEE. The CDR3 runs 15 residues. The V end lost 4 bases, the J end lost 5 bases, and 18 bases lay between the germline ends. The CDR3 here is CASSPRGGWEYGYTF. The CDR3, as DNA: TGTGCCAGCAGCCCCCGCGGGGGCTGGGAGTATGGCTACACCTTC.

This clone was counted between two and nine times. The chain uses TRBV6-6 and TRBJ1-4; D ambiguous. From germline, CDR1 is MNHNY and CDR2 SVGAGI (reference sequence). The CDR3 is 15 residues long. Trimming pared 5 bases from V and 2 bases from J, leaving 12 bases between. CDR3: CASSLLFATNEKLFF. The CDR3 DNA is TGTGCCAGCAGTCTCCTCTTTGCGACTAATGAAAAACTGTTTTTT.

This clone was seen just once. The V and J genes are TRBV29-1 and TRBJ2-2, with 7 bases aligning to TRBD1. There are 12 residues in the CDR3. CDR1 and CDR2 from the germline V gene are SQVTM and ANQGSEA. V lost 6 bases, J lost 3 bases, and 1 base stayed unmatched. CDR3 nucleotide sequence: TGCAGCGTGGGACAGTACACCGGGGAGCTGTTTTTT. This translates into CSVGQYTGELFF.

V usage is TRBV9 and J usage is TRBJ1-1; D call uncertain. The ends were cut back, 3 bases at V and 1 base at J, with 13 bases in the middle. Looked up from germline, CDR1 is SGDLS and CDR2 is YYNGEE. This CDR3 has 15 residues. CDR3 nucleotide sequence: TGTGCCAGCAGCGACCCGAGAGGTAGGAACACTGAAGCTTTCTTT. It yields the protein CASSDPRGRNTEAFF.

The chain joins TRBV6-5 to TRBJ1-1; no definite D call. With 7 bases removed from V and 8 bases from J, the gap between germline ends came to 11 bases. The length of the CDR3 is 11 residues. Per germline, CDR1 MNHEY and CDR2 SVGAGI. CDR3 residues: CASKRELEAFF. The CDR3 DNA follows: TGTGCCAGCAAAAGGGAGCTCGAAGCTTTCTTT.

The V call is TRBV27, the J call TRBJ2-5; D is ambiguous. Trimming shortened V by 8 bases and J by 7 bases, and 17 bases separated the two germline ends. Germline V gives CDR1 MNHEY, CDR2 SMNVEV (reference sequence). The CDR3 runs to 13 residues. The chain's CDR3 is CASLALPGGTQYF. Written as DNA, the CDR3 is TGTGCCAGCTTGGCCTTACCGGGTGGGACCCAGTACTTC.

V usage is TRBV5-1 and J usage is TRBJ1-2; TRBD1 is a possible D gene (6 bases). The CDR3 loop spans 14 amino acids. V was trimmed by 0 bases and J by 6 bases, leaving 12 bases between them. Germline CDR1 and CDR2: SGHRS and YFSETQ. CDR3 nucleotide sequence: TGCGCCAGCAGCTTGGGAGGGGGAATGAATGGCTACACCTTC. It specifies CASSLGGGMNGYTF.

The DNA of the CDR3 is TGTGCCAGCAGCCAGACTGTAGGCGGCCGAGCGAACACCGGGGAGCTGTTTTTT. This translates into CASSQTVGGRANTGELFF. The rearrangement uses TRBV4-2 and TRBJ2-2, with unresolved D. Trimming removed 3 bases from V and 0 bases from J, with 17 bases in between. The CDR3 totals 18 residues. Germline CDR1 reads LGHNA; CDR2 reads YNFKEQ.

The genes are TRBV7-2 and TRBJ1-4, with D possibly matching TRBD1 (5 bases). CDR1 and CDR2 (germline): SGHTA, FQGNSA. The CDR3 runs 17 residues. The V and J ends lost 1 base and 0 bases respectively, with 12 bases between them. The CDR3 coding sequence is TGTGCCAGCAGCTTAGTTGGGCGGGGGGCAACTAATGAAAAACTGTTTTTT. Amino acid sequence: CASSLVGRGATNEKLFF.

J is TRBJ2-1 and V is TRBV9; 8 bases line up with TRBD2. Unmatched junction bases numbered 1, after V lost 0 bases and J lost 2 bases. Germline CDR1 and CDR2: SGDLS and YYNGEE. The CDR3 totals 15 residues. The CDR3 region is CASSVGAGAYNEQFF. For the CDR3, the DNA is TGTGCCAGCAGCGTAGGAGCGGGAGCCTACAATGAGCAGTTCTTC.